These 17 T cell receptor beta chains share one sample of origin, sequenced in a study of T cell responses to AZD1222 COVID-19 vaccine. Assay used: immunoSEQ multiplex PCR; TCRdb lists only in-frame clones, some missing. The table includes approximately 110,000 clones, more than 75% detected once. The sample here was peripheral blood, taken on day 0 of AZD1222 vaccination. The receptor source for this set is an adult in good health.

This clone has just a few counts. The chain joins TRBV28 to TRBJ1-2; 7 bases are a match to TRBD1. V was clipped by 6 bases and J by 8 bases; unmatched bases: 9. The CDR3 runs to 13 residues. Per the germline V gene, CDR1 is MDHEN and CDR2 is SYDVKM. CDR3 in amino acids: CASSPTGVGGYTF. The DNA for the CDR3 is TGTGCCAGCAGCCCCACAGGGGTTGGAGGCTACACCTTC.

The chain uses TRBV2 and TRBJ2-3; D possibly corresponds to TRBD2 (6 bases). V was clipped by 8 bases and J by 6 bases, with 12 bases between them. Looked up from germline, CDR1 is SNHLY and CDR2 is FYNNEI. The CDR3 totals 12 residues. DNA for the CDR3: TGTGCCAGCCGCCCGGGGAGGGATACGCAGTATTTT. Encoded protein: CASRPGRDTQYF.

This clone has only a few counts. The CDR3 protein is CASSRLDRGQPQHF. The CDR3 nucleotides read TGTGCCAGCAGCCGCCTGGACAGGGGTCAGCCCCAGCATTTT. The V call is TRBV7-2, the J call TRBJ1-5; 9 positions match TRBD1. Germline V CDR1 and CDR2: SGHTA, FQGNSA. The CDR3 runs 14 residues. The V gene end was trimmed by 5 bases and the J gene end by 6 bases; junction bases not matched to a gene: 5.

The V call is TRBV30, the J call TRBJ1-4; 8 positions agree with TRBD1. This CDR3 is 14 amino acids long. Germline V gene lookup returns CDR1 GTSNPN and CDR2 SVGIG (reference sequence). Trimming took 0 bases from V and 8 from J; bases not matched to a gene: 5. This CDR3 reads CAWSVKAGGEKLFF. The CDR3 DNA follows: TGTGCCTGGAGTGTAAAGGCAGGGGGCGAAAAACTGTTTTTT.

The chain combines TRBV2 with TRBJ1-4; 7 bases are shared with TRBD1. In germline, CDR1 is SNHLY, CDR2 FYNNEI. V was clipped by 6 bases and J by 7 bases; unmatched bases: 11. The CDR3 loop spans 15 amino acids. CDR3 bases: TGTGCCAGCAGGGCTAACAGGGGAGAAGGTGAAAAACTGTTTTTT. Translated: CASRANRGEGEKLFF.

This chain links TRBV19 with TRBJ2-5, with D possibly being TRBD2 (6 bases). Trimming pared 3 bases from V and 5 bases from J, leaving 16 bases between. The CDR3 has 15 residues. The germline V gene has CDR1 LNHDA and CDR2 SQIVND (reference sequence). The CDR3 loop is CASSINSGTWETQYF. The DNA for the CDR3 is TGTGCCAGTAGTATTAATTCTGGGACTTGGGAGACCCAGTACTTC.

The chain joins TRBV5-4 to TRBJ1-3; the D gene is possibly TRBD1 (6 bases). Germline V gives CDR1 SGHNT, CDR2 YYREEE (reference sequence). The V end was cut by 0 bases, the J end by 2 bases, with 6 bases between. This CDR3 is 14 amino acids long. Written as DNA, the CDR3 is TGTGCCAGCAGCTTGGACAGGGCTGGAAACACCATATATTTT. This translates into CASSLDRAGNTIYF.

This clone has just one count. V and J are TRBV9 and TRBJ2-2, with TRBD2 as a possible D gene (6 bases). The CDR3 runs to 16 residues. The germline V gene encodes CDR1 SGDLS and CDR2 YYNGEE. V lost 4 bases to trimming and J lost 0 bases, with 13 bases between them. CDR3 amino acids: CASSPRAGSNTGELFF. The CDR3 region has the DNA TGTGCCAGCAGCCCCCGTGCGGGATCGAACACCGGGGAGCTGTTTTTT. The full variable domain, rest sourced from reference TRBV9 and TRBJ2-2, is DSGVTQTPKHLITATGQRVTLRCSPRSGDLSVYWYQQSLDQGLQFLIQYYNGEERAKGNILERFSAQQFPDLHSELNLSSLELGDSALYFCASSPRAGSNTGELFFGEGSRLTVL.

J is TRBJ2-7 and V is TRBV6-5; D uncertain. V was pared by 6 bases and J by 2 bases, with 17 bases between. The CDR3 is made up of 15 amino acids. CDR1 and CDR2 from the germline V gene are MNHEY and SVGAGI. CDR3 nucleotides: TGTGCCAGCAGCGACGTAGAGACACCAACCTACGAGCAGTACTTC. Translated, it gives CASSDVETPTYEQYF.

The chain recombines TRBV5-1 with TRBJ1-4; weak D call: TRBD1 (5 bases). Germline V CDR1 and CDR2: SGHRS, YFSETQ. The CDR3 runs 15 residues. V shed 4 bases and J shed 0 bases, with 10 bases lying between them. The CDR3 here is CASSPGAATNEKLFF. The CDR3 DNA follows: TGCGCCAGCAGCCCTGGGGCTGCAACTAATGAAAAACTGTTTTTT. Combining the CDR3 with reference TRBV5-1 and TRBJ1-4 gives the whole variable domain KAGVTQTPRYLIKTRGQQVTLSCSPISGHRSVSWYQQTPGQGLQFLFEYFSETQRNKGNFPGRFSGRQFSNSRSEMNVSTLELGDSALYLCASSPGAATNEKLFFGSGTQLSVL.

For the CDR3, the DNA is TGTGCCAGCAGCCCTAGGTGGGACCCGACCTCCTACGAGCAGTACTTC. It yields the protein CASSPRWDPTSYEQYF. The chain recombines TRBV7-9 with TRBJ2-7; D assignment may be TRBD1 or TRBD2 (5 bases each). The V gene's germline CDR1 is SEHNR and CDR2 FQNEAQ (reference sequence). CDR3 length: 16 residues. With 5 bases removed from V and 0 bases from J, the gap between germline ends came to 17 bases.

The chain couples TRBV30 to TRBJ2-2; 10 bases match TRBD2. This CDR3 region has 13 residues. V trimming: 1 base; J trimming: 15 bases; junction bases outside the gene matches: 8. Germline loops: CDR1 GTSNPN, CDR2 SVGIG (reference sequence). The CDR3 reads CAWSGSGGASVFF. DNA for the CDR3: TGTGCCTGGAGTGGGAGCGGGGGGGCGTCGGTGTTTTTT.

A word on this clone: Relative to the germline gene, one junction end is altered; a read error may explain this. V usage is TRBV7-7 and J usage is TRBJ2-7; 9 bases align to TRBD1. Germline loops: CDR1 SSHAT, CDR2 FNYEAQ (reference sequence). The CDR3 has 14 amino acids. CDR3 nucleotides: TGTGCTAGCAGCTTGGGGACAGGGCTTGCCGAGCAGTACTTC. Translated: CASSLGTGLAEQYF.

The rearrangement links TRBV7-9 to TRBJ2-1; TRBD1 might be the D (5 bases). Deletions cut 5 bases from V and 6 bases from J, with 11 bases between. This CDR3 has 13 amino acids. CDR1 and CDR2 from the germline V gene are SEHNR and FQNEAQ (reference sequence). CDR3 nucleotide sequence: TGTGCCAGCAGCCGACAGTTGCTCAATGAGCAGTTCTTC. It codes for CASSRQLLNEQFF.

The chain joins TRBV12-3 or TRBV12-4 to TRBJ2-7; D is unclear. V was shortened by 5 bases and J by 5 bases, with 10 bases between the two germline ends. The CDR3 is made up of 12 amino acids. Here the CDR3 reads CASSAVGHEQYF. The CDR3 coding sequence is TGTGCCAGCAGTGCGGTGGGCCACGAGCAGTACTTC.

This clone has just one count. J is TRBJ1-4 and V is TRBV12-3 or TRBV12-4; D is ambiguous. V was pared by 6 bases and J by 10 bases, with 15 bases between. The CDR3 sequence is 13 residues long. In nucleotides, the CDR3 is TGTGCCAGCAGCCCGAATGGACGCCCAAAACTGTTTTTT. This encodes CASSPNGRPKLFF.

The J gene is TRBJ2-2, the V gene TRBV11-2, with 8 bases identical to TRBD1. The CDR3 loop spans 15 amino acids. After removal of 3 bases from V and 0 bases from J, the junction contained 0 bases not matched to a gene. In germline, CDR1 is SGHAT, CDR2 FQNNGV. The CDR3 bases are TGTGCCAGCAGCTTGACAGGGGCGAACACCGGGGAGCTGTTTTTT. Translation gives CASSLTGANTGELFF.